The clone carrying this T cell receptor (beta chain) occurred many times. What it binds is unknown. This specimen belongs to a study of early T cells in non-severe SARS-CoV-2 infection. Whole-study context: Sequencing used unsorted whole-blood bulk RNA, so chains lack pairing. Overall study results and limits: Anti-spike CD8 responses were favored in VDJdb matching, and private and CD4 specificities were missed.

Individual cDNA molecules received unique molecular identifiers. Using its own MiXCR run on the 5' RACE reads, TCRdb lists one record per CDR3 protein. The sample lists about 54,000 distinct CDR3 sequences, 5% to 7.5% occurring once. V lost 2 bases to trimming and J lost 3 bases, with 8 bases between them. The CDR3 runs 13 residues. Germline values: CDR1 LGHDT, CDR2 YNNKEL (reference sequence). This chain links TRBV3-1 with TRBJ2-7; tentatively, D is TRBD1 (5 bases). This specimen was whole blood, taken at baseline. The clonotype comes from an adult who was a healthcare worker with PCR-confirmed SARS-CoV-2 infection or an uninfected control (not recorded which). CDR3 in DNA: TGTGCCAGCAGCCAACTCGACAGCTACGAGCAGTACTTC. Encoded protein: CASSQLDSYEQYF.